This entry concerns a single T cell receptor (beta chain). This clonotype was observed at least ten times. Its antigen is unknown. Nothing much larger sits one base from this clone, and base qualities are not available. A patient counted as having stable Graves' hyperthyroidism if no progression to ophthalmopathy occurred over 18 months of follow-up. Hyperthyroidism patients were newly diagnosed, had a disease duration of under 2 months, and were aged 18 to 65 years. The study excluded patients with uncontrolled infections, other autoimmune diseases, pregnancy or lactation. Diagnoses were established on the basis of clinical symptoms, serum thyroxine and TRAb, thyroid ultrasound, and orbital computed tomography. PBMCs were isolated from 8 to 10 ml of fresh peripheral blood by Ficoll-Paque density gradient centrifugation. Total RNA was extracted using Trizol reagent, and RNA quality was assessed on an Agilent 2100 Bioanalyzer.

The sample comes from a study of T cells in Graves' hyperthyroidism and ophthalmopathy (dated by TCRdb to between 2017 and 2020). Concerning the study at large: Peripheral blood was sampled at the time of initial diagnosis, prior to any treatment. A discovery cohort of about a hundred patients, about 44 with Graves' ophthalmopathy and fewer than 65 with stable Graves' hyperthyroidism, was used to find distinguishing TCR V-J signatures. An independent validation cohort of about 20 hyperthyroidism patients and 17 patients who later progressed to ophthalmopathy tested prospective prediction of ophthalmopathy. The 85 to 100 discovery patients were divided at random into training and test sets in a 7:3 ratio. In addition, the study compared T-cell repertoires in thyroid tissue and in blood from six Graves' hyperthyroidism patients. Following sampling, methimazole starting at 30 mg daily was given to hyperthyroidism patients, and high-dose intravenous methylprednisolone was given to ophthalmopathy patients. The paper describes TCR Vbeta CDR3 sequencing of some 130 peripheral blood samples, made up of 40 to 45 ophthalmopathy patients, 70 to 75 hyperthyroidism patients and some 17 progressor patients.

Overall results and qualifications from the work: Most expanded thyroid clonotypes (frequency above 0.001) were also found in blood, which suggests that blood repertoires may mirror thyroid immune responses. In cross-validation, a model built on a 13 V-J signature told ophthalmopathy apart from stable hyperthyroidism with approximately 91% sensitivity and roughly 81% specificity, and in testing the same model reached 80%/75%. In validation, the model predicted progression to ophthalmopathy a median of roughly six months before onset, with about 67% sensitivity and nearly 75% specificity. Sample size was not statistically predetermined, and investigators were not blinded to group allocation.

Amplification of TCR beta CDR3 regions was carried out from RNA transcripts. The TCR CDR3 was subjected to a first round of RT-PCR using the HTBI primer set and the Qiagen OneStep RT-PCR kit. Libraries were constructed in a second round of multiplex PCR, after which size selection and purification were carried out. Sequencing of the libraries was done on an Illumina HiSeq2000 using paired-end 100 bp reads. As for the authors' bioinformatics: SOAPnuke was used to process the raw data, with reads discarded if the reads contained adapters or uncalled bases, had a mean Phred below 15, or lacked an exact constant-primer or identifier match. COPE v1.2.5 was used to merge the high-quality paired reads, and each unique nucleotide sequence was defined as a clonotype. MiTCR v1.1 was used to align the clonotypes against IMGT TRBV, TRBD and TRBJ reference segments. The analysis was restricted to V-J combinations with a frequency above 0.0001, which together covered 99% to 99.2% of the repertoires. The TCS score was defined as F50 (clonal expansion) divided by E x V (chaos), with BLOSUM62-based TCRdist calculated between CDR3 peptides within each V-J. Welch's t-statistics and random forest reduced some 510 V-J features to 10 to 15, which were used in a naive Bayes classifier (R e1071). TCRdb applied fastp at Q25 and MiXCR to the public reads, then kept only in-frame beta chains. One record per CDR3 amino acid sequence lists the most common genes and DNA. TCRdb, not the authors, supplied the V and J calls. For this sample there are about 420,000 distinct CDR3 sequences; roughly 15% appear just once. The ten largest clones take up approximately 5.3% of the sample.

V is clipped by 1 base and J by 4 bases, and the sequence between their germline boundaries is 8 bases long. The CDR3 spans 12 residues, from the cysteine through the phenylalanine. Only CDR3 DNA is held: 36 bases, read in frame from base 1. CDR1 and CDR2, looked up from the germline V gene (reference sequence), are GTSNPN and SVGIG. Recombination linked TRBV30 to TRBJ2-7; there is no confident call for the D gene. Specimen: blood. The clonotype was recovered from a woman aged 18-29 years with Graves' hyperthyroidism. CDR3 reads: CAWSGAVYEQYF. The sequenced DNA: TGTGCCTGGAGTGGGGCAGTTTACGAGCAGTACTTC.